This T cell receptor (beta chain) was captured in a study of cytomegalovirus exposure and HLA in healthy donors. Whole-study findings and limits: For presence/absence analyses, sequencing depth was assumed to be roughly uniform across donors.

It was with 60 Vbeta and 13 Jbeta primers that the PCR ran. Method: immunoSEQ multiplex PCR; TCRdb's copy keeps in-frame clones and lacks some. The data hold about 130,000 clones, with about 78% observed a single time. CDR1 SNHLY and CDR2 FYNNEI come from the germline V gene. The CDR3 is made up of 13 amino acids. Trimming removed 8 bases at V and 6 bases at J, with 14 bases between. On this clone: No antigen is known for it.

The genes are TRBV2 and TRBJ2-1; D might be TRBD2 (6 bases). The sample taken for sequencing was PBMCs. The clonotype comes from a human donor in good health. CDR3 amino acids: CASRREVSNEQFF. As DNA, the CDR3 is TGTGCCAGCCGGAGGGAGGTTAGCAATGAGCAGTTCTTC. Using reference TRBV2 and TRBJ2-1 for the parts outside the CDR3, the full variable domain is EPEVTQTPSHQVTQMGQEVILRCVPISNHLYFYWYRQILGQKVEFLVSFYNNEISEKSEIFDDQFSVERPDGSNFTLKIRSTKLEDSAMYFCASRREVSNEQFFGPGTRLTVL.